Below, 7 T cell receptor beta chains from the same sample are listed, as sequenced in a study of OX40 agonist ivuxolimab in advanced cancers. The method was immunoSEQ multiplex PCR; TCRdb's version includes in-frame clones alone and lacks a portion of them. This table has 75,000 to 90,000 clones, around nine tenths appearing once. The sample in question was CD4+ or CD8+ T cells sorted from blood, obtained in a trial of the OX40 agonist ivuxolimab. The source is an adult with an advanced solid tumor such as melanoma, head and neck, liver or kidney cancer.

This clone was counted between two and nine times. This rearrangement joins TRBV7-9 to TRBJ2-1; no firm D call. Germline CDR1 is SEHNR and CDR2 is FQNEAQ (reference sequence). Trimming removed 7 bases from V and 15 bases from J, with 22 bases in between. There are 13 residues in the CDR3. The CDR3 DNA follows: TGTGCCAGCACCCCCTCAGGCTCCTCTCTTTGGTTCTTC. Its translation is CASTPSGSSLWFF.

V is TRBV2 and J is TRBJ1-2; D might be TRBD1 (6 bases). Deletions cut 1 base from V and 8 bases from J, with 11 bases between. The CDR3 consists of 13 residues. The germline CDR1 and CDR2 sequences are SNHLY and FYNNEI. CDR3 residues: CASSEGGLSGYTF. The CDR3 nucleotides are TGTGCCAGCAGTGAAGGGGGGCTGAGCGGCTACACCTTC.

The CDR3 spells CASSPETGGNYGYTF. CDR3 DNA sequence: TGTGCCAGCTCACCAGAAACGGGAGGCAACTATGGCTACACCTTC. The genes are TRBV18 and TRBJ1-2; no clear D. The CDR3 loop spans 15 amino acids. Trimming stripped 2 bases from V and 2 bases from J, with 12 bases between. Germline V gene data show CDR1 as KGHSH and CDR2 as LQKENI.

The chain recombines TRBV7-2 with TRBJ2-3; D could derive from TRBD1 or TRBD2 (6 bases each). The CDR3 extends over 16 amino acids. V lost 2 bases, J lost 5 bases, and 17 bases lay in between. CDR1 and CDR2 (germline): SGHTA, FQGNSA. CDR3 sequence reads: CASSLTPVGGQDTQYF. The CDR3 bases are TGTGCCAGCAGCTTAACGCCGGTAGGGGGGCAAGATACGCAGTATTTT.

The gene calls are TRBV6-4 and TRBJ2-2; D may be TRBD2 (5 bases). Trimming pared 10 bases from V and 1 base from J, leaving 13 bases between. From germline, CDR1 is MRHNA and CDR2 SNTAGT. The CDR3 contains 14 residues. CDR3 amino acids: CATPWTGNTGELFF. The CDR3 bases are TGTGCCACCCCGTGGACTGGGAACACCGGGGAGCTGTTTTTT.

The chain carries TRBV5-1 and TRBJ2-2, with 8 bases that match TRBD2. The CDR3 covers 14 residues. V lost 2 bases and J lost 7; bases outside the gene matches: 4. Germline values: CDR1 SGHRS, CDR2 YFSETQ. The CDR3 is CASSFRAGGGELFF. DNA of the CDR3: TGCGCCAGCAGCTTCCGGGCGGGAGGCGGGGAGCTGTTTTTT. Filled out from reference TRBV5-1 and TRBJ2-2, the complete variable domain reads KAGVTQTPRYLIKTRGQQVTLSCSPISGHRSVSWYQQTPGQGLQFLFEYFSETQRNKGNFPGRFSGRQFSNSRSEMNVSTLELGDSALYLCASSFRAGGGELFFGEGSRLTVL.

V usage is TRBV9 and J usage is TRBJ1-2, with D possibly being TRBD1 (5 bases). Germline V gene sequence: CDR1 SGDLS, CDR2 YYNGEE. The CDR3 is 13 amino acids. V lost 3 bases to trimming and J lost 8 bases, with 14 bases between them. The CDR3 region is CASSGGTYRGYTF. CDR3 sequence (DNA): TGTGCCAGCAGCGGAGGGACTTACAGGGGCTACACCTTC.